Included here is one TCR beta chain sequence, with context. The data were obtained in a study of cytotoxic CD8 clonotypes in ibrutinib-treated CLL. Depth targeted 1 in 200,000 to 1 in 1 million T cells, averaging 10x coverage per clonotype. TCRdb's copy holds only in-frame clones and misses some; the assay was immunoSEQ multiplex PCR. This repertoire shows 140,000 or so clones, 79% found once; its top ten account for 9.5% to 15%. V was trimmed by 3 bases and J by 0 bases, leaving 17 bases between them. The length of the CDR3 is 17 residues. Germline V lookup: CDR1 KGHSH, CDR2 LQKENI. The sample here was PBMCs, taken after 12 months of ibrutinib treatment. The chain carries TRBV18 and TRBJ1-1, with D possibly being TRBD1 (5 bases). This TCR derives from a human donor with chronic lymphocytic leukemia. The CDR3 coding sequence is TGTGCCAGCTCACCGACAGAATGGGCTCCGATGAACACTGAAGCTTTCTTT. Its protein product is CASSPTEWAPMNTEAFF.